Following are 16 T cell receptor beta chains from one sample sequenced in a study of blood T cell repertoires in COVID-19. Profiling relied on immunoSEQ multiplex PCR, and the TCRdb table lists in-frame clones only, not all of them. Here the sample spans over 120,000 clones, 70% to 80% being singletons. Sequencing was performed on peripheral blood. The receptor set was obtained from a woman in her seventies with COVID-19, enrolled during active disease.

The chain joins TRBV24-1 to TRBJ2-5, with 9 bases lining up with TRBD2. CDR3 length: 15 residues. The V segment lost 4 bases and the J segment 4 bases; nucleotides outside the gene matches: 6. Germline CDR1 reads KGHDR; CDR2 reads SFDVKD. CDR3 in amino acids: CATSERGLAVETQYF. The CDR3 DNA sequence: TGTGCCACCAGTGAGAGGGGACTAGCTGTAGAGACCCAGTACTTC.

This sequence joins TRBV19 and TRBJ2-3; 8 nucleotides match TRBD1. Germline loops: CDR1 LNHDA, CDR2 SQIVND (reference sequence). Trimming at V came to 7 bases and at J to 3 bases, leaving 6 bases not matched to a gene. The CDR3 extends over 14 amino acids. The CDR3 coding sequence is TGTGCCAGTACCACAGGGGGGAAGACAGATACGCAGTATTTT. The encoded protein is CASTTGGKTDTQYF.

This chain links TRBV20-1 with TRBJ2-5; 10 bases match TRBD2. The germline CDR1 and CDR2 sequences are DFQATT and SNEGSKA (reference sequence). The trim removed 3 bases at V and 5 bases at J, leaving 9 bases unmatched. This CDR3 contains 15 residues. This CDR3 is CSASPQAGGRETQYF. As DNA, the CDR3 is TGCAGTGCTAGTCCTCAAGCGGGGGGGCGTGAGACCCAGTACTTC.

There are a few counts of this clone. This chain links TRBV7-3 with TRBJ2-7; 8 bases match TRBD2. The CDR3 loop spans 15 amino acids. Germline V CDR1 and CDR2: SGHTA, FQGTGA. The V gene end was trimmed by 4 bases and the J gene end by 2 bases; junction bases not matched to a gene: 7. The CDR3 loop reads CASSSSPGLAYEQYF. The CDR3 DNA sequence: TGTGCCAGCAGCTCTTCGCCGGGACTAGCCTACGAGCAGTACTTC.

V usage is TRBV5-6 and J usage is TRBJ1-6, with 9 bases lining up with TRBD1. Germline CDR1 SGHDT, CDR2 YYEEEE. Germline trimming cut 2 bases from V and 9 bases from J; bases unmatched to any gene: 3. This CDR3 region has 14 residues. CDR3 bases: TGTGCCAGCAGCTTACAGGGGGCCGGTTCACCCCTCCACTTT. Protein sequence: CASSLQGAGSPLHF. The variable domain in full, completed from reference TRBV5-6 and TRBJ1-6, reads DAGVTQSPTHLIKTRGQQVTLRCSPKSGHDTVSWYQQALGQGPQFIFQYYEEEERQRGNFPDRFSGHQFPNYSSELNVNALLLGDSALYLCASSLQGAGSPLHFGNGTRLTVT.

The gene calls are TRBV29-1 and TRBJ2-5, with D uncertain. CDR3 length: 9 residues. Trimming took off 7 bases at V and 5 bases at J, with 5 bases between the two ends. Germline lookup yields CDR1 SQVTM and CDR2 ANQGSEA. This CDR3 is CSAGETQYF. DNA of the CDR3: TGCAGCGCCGGGGAGACCCAGTACTTC.

The CDR3 region has the DNA TGTGCCAGCAGTGAAGCAGGGGAGGATGGCTACACCTTC. It specifies CASSEAGEDGYTF. The chain is built from TRBV6-1 and TRBJ1-2, with TRBD1 as a possible D gene (5 bases). CDR1 MNHNS and CDR2 SASEGT come from the germline V gene. The CDR3 is 13 residues long. The V gene lost 0 bases and the J gene lost 6 bases, with 8 bases spanning the gap.

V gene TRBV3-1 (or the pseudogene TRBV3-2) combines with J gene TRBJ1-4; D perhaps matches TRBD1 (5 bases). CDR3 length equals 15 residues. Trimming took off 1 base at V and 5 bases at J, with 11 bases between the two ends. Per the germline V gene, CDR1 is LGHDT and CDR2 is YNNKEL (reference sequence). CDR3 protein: CASSQVGRGNEKLFF. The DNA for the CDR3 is TGTGCCAGCAGCCAAGTTGGAAGGGGAAATGAAAAACTGTTTTTT.

The CDR3 spells CASSVGLAGGYQETQYF. CDR3 bases: TGTGCCAGCAGCGTAGGGCTAGCGGGGGGGTACCAAGAGACCCAGTACTTC. The rearrangement uses TRBV9 and TRBJ2-5; 12 bases fit TRBD2. CDR1 and CDR2 (germline): SGDLS, YYNGEE. The J segment lost 0 bases and the V segment lost 0 bases, leaving 3 bases of the junction unmatched. The CDR3 is 17 amino acids. The full variable domain, rest sourced from reference TRBV9 and TRBJ2-5, is DSGVTQTPKHLITATGQRVTLRCSPRSGDLSVYWYQQSLDQGLQFLIQYYNGEERAKGNILERFSAQQFPDLHSELNLSSLELGDSALYFCASSVGLAGGYQETQYFGPGTRLLVL.

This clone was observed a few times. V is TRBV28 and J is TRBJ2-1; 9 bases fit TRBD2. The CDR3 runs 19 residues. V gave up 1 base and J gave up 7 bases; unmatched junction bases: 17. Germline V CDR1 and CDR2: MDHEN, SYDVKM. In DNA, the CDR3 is TGTGCCAGCAGTTTATCAGTTCTAGCGGGGACGGGGGGGAGTAATGAGCAGTTCTTC. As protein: CASSLSVLAGTGGSNEQFF.

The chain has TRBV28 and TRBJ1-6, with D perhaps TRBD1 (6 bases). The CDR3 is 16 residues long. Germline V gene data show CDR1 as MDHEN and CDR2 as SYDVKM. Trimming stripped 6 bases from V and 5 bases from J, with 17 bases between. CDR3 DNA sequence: TGTGCCAGCAGCGAGGTGGGCAGGGGAAATAATTCACCCCTCCACTTT. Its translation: CASSEVGRGNNSPLHF.

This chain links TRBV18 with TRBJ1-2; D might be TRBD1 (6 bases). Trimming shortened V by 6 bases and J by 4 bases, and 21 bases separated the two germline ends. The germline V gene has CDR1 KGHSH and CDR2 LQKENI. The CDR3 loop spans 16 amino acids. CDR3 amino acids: CASSPGTLRKFYGYTF. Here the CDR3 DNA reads TGTGCCAGCTCCCCAGGGACACTTAGAAAATTCTATGGCTACACCTTC.

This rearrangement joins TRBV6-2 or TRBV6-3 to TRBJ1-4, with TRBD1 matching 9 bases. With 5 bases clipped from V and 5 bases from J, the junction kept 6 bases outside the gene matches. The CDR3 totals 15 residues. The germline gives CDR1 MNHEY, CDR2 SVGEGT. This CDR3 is CASSLPGQGNEKLFF. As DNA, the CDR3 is TGTGCCAGCAGTCTCCCGGGACAGGGAAATGAAAAACTGTTTTTT.

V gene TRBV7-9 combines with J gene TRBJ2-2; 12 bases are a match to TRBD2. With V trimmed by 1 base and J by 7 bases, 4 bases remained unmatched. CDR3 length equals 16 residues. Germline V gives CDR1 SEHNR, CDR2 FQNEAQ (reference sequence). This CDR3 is CASSLVAGLAGGELFF. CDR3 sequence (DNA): TGTGCCAGCAGCTTAGTCGCGGGACTAGCGGGCGGGGAGCTGTTTTTT.

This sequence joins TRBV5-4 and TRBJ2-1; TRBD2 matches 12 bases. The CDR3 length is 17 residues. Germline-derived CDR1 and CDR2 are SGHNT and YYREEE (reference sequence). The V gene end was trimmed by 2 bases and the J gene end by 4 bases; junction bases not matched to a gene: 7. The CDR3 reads CASSFPTSGGRYNEQFF. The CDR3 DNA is TGTGCCAGCAGCTTTCCGACTAGCGGGGGCCGATACAATGAGCAGTTCTTC.

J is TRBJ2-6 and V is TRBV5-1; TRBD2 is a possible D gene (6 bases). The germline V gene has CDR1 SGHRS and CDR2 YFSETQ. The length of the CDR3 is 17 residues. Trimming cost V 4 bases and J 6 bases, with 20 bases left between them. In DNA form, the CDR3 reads TGCGCCAGCAGCCCCCGAAGAGCGGGCAGCACGGCCAACGTCCTGACTTTC. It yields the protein CASSPRRAGSTANVLTF.